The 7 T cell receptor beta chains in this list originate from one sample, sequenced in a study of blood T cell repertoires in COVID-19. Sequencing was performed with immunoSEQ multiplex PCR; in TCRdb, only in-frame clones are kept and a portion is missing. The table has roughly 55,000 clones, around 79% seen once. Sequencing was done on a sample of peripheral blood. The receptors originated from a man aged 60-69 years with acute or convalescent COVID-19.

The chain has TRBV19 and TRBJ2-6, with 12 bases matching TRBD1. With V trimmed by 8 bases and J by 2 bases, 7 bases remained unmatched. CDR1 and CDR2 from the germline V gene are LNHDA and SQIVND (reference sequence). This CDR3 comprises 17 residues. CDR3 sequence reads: CASRPGQGATGANVLTF. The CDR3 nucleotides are TGTGCCAGTCGGCCGGGACAGGGGGCTACTGGGGCCAACGTCCTGACTTTC.

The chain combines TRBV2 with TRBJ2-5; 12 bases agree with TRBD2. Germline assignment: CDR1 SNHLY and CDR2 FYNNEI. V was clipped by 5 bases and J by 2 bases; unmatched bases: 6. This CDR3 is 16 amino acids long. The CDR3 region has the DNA TGTGCCAGCAGTAAACTAGCGGGGGGACCACAAGAGACCCAGTACTTC. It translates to CASSKLAGGPQETQYF. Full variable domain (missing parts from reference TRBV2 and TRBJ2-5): EPEVTQTPSHQVTQMGQEVILRCVPISNHLYFYWYRQILGQKVEFLVSFYNNEISEKSEIFDDQFSVERPDGSNFTLKIRSTKLEDSAMYFCASSKLAGGPQETQYFGPGTRLLVL.

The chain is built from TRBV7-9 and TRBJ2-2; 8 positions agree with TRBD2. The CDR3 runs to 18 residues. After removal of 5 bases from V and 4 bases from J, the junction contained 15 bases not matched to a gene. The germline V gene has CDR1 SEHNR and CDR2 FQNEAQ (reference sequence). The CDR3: CASSLFSAVAGLTGELFF. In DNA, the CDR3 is TGTGCCAGCAGCCTGTTCTCGGCAGTAGCGGGGCTCACCGGGGAGCTGTTTTTT.

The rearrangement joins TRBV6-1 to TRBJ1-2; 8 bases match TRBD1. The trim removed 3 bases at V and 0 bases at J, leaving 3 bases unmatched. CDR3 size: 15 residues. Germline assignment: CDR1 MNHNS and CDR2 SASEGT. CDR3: CASSDDRGANYGYTF. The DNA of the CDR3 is TGTGCCAGCAGTGATGACAGGGGAGCTAACTATGGCTACACCTTC.

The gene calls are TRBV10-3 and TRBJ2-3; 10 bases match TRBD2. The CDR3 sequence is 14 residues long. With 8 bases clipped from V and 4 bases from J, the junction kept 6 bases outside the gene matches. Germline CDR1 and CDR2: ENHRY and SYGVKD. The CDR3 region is CAISASGGADTQYF. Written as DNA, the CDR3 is TGTGCCATCTCGGCTAGCGGGGGTGCAGATACGCAGTATTTT.

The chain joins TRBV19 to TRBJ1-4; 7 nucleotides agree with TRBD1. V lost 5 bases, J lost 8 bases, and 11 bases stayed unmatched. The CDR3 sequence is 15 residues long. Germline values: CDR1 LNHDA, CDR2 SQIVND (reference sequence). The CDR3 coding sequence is TGTGCCAGTAGTGTAACAGGGGTAGGAGCAGAAAAACTGTTTTTT. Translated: CASSVTGVGAEKLFF.

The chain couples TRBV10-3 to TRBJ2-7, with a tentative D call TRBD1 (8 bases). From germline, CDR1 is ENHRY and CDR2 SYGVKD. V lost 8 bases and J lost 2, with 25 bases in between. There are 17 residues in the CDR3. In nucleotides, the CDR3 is TGTGCCATCCGTGGGGGGGGGACCTCAGGGGGCCCCTACGAGCAGTACTTC. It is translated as CAIRGGGTSGGPYEQYF.